This T cell receptor beta chain is drawn from a study of cytomegalovirus exposure and HLA in healthy donors. Note on this clone: Antigen: not known.

Each donor was healthy, and each was a bone marrow donor. Amplification used 60 Vbeta primers and 13 Jbeta primers. Data came from immunoSEQ multiplex PCR; TCRdb stores just in-frame clones and leaves some out. The table lists over 110,000 clones, roughly 74% of them singletons, with around 5.9% in the top ten. The V segment lost 0 bases and the J segment 4 bases; nucleotides outside the gene matches: 1. The CDR3 totals 13 residues. The germline CDR1 and CDR2 sequences are GTSNPN and SVGIG (reference sequence). Study findings and constraints: Later on, an analysis showed TCR association rates differing by HLA locus, with DRB1 the most and HLA-C the fewest. In a later analysis, TCR beta V- and J-gene trimming showed a link to a missense DCLRE1C variant.

The sequence came from a woman aged 40 to 50 in good health and CMV-seropositive. The V call is TRBV30, the J call TRBJ2-3; 7 bases are a match to TRBD1. Sequenced input: PBMCs. CDR3 protein: CAWSVQGSDTQYF. The CDR3 DNA reads as TGTGCCTGGAGTGTACAGGGGTCAGATACGCAGTATTTT. The full variable domain, in which reference TRBV30 and TRBJ2-3 provide the parts outside the CDR3, is SQTIHQWPATLVQPVGSPLSLECTVEGTSNPNLYWYRQAAGRGLQLLFYSVGIGQISSEVPQNLSASRPQDRQFILSSKKLLLSDSGFYLCAWSVQGSDTQYFGPGTRLTVL.